The 17 T cell receptor beta chains reported below all come from one sample, sequenced in a study of blood T cells in healthy people across ages (dated by TCRdb to 2014 to 2015). The library was made by 5' RACE. The data were produced on an Illumina HiSeq 2500. A second PCR of about 6 to 12 cycles was run with a J-beta primer mix and a sample-barcoded 5' primer. Using fastp at Q25 and MiXCR, TCRdb reprocessed the public reads and kept productive beta chains. Identical CDR3 proteins give one entry, which carries the most common genes and DNA. Recorded for this sample are 1,100,000 or so distinct CDR3 sequences; 45% of them occurred a single time. Under 20% of the sample comes from the top ten. Source material: blood. These receptors were taken from a woman aged 55-69 years in good health.

The rearrangement uses TRBV29-1 and TRBJ2-1; 10 bases are a match to TRBD2. The CDR3 covers 11 residues. CDR1 and CDR2 from the germline V gene are SQVTM and ANQGSEA. V trimming: 3 bases; J trimming: 13 bases; junction bases outside the gene matches: 3. In DNA, the CDR3 is TGCAGCGTTGAGAAGCGGGAGGGCCAGTTCTTC. Its translation is CSVEKREGQFF.

The genes are TRBV13 and TRBJ2-5; TRBD2 matches 8 bases. The J call is in doubt because the DNA end fits TRBJ2-7 better. The CDR3 sequence is 14 residues long. Germline V gives CDR1 PRHDT, CDR2 FYEKMQ (reference sequence). DNA of the CDR3: TGTGCCAGCAGCTTACCGGGAGGGTCCCTCGAGCAGTACTTC. This gives the protein CASSLPGGSLEQYF.

This clonotype was recorded a few times. The J gene is TRBJ2-5, the V gene TRBV5-1; tentatively, D is TRBD2 (6 bases). This CDR3 comprises 14 residues. CDR1 and CDR2 from the germline V gene are SGHRS and YFSETQ. Trimming removed 0 bases from V and 7 bases from J, with 13 bases in between. CDR3: CASSLGDSAVTQYF. DNA for the CDR3: TGCGCCAGCAGCTTGGGGGACTCTGCCGTGACCCAGTACTTC.

J is TRBJ2-3 and V is TRBV6-1; TRBD1 aligns across 10 bases. CDR3 length equals 15 residues. The germline V gene has CDR1 MNHNS and CDR2 SASEGT. The V and J ends lost 6 bases and 3 bases, in that order; junction bases with no gene match: 6. The CDR3 bases are TGTGCCAGCAGCAATAGACAGGGGGCAACAGATACGCAGTATTTT. It encodes CASSNRQGATDTQYF.

The rearrangement links TRBV6-2 or TRBV6-3 to TRBJ2-3; 8 bases fit TRBD2. Germline CDR1 and CDR2: MNHEY and SVGEGT. The V segment lost 7 bases and the J segment 0 bases; nucleotides outside the gene matches: 6. There are 15 residues in the CDR3. In DNA, the CDR3 is TGTGCCAGCAAGTCTAGCGGGCTTAGCACAGATACGCAGTATTTT. It codes for CASKSSGLSTDTQYF.

This chain connects TRBV27 to TRBJ2-1; unclear D gene. V was cut by 3 bases and J by 9 bases, with 9 bases left in between. Germline CDR1 and CDR2: MNHEY and SMNVEV (reference sequence). The CDR3 contains 12 residues. In DNA, the CDR3 is TGTGCCAGCAGTTTTCGGGCAGGTGAGCAGTTCTTC. This translates into CASSFRAGEQFF.

The rearrangement joins TRBV3-1 to TRBJ1-1; D perhaps matches TRBD1 (5 bases). The CDR3 runs 14 residues. Germline V gene data show CDR1 as LGHDT and CDR2 as YNNKEL (reference sequence). V was clipped by 4 bases and J by 2 bases, with 11 bases between them. The CDR3 loop is CASSPKDRNTEAFF. DNA for the CDR3: TGTGCCAGCAGCCCCAAAGACAGAAACACTGAAGCTTTCTTT. Full variable domain (outside the CDR3, taken from reference TRBV3-1 and TRBJ1-1): DTAVSQTPKYLVTQMGNDKSIKCEQNLGHDTMYWYKQDSKKFLKIMFSYNNKELIINETVPNRFSPKSPDKAHLNLHINSLELGDSAVYFCASSPKDRNTEAFFGQGTRLTVV.

This chain links TRBV6-1 with TRBJ2-7; TRBD1 matches 12 bases. This CDR3 spans 14 amino acids. V lost 6 bases and J lost 3; bases outside the gene matches: 3. CDR1 MNHNS and CDR2 SASEGT come from the germline V gene. The CDR3 nucleotides are TGTGCCAGCAGGGGGACAGGGGGCGGCTACGAGCAGTACTTC. The encoded protein is CASRGTGGGYEQYF.

V gene TRBV20-1 combines with J gene TRBJ1-2; 9 bases agree with TRBD1. The CDR3 extends over 12 amino acids. The ends lost 3 bases at V and 7 bases at J; junction bases unmatched: 3. Germline CDR1 DFQATT, CDR2 SNEGSKA (reference sequence). The CDR3 loop reads CSARGQGSGYTF. The CDR3 bases are TGCAGTGCTAGGGGACAGGGTAGTGGCTACACCTTC.

The chain couples TRBV29-1 to TRBJ2-5; 7 bases map to TRBD1. The J call is in doubt because the DNA end fits TRBJ2-7 better. The CDR3 consists of 10 residues. Germline CDR1 and CDR2: SQVTM and ANQGSEA. CDR3 nucleotide sequence: TGCAGCGTTGCAGGGGGCGAGCAGTACTTC. It encodes CSVAGGEQYF.

A few counts support this clonotype. The V call is TRBV7-2, the J call TRBJ2-7; 8 bases fit TRBD2. Trimming took 1 base from V and 0 from J; bases not matched to a gene: 2. The germline V gene encodes CDR1 SGHTA and CDR2 FQGNSA. The CDR3 length is 15 residues. The CDR3 coding sequence is TGTGCCAGCAGCTTAGGACTAGCGTACTCCTACGAGCAGTACTTC. Protein: CASSLGLAYSYEQYF.

V and J are TRBV7-9 and TRBJ2-1; the D gene is possibly TRBD1 (6 bases). The CDR3 is 16 amino acids. The V gene lost 4 bases and the J gene lost 8 bases, with 21 bases spanning the gap. The germline gives CDR1 SEHNR, CDR2 FQNEAQ (reference sequence). CDR3 sequence: CASSSTTGAALDEQFF. The CDR3 nucleotides are TGTGCCAGCAGCTCGACGACAGGCGCGGCCTTGGATGAGCAGTTCTTC.

This clonotype was detected many times. This chain links TRBV7-9 with TRBJ2-7; TRBD2 agrees at 11 bases. V was clipped by 5 bases and J by 3 bases; unmatched bases: 6. The CDR3 totals 15 residues. From germline, CDR1 is SEHNR and CDR2 FQNEAQ (reference sequence). The CDR3 sequence: CASSPKTSGNYEQYF. The CDR3 DNA reads TGTGCCAGCAGCCCAAAGACTAGCGGGAACTACGAGCAGTACTTC.

The genes are TRBV7-7 and TRBJ2-1; TRBD1 agrees at 12 bases. The germline V gene has CDR1 SSHAT and CDR2 FNYEAQ (reference sequence). The V segment lost 3 bases and the J segment 7 bases; nucleotides outside the gene matches: 10. This CDR3 is built from 17 residues. As DNA, the CDR3 is TGTGCCAGCAGCTTGACAATGCCGGGACAGGGGGCTAATGAGCAGTTCTTC. It codes for CASSLTMPGQGANEQFF.

This clonotype was observed once. This sequence joins TRBV3-1 and TRBJ2-1; 7 bases agree with TRBD2. Near its end, the DNA agrees better with TRBJ2-7, so the J call may be wrong. This CDR3 spans 17 amino acids. The germline CDR1 and CDR2 sequences are LGHDT and YNNKEL (reference sequence). CDR3 sequence (DNA): TGTGCCAGCAGCCTTAATTCGGTGGCGGGAGTTTTCTACGAGCAGTACTTC. Translating gives CASSLNSVAGVFYEQYF.

This clonotype was recorded a few times. This sequence joins TRBV20-1 and TRBJ2-7, with 8 bases matching TRBD1. Germline CDR1 and CDR2: DFQATT and SNEGSKA (reference sequence). The CDR3 has 13 amino acids. Germline trimming cut 6 bases from V and 3 bases from J; bases unmatched to any gene: 7. In DNA, the CDR3 is TGCAGTGCCTTGACAGGGGCAAACTACGAGCAGTACTTC. Protein product: CSALTGANYEQYF.

J is TRBJ1-2 and V is TRBV20-1; no reliable D call. The germline gives CDR1 DFQATT, CDR2 SNEGSKA (reference sequence). Trimming left V 0 bases short and J 8 bases short, with 22 bases between. The CDR3 is 16 amino acids. This chain's CDR3 is CSARDDSGSLKRGYTF. The CDR3 region has the DNA TGCAGTGCTAGAGATGACTCCGGGAGTCTCAAAAGGGGCTACACCTTC.